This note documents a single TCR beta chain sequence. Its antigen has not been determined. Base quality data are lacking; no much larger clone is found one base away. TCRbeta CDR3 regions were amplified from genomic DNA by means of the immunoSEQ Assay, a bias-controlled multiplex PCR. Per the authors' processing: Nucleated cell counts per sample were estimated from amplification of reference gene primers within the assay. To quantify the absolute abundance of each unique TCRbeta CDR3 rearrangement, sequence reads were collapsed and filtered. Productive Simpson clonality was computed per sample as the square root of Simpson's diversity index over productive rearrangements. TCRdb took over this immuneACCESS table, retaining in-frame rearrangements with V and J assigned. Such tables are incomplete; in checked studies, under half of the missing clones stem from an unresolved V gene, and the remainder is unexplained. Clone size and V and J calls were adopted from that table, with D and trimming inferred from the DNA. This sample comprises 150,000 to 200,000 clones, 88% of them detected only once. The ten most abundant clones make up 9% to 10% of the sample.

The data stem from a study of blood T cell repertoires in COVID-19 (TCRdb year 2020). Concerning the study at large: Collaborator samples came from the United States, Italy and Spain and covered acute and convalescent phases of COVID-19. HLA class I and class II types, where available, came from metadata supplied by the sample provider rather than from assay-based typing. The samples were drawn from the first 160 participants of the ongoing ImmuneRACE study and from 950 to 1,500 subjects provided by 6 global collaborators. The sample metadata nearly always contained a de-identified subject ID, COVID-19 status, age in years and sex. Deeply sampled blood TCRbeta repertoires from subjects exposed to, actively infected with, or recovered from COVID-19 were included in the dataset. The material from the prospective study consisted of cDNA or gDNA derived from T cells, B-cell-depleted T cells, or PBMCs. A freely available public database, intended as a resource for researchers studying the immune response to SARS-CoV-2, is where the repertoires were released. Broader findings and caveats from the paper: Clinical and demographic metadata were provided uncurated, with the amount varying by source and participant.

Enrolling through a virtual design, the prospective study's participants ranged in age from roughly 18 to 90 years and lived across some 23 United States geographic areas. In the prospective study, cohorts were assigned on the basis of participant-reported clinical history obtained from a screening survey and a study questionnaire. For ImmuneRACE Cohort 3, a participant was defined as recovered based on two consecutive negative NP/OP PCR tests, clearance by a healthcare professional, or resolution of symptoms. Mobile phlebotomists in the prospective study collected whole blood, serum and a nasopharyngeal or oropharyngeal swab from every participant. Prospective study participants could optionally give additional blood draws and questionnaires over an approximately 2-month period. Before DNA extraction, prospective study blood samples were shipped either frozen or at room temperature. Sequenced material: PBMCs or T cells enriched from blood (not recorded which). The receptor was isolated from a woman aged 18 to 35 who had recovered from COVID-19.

The base sequence is TGTGCCAGTAGTCCCGAACGACTCACCCCTAACTATGGCTACACCTTC. Its protein reads: CASSPERLTPNYGYTF. This chain joins TRBV19 to TRBJ1-2; confidence is insufficient to name the D gene. Taken from the germline V gene (reference sequence), the CDR1 and CDR2 loops are LNHDA and SQIVND. Relative to germline, V is 5 bases shorter and J is 0 bases shorter, with 16 bases between their ends. The CDR3, cysteine through phenylalanine, is 16 amino acids long. Just CDR3 DNA is preserved here, 48 bases in frame from base 1.